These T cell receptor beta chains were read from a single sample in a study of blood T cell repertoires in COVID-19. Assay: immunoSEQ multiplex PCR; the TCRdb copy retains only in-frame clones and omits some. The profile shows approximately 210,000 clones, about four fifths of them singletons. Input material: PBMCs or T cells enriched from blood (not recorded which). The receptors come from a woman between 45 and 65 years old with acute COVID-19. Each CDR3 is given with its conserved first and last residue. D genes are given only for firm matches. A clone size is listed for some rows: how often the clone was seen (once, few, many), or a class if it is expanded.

CSVVKLPGETQYF TGCAGCGTTGTTAAGCTTCCCGGAGAGACCCAGTACTTC TRBJ2-5 TRBV29-1 - -
CASSRLLLAGGRETQYF TGTGCCAGCAGTCGTCTCTTGCTAGCGGGAGGGCGGGAGACCCAGTACTTC TRBJ2-5 TRBV28 - TRBD2
CASSAGPSYGYTF TGTGCCAGTAGTGCAGGGCCCAGCTATGGCTACACCTTC TRBJ1-2 TRBV19 - -
CATSDFGGPEQFF TGTGCCACCAGTGATTTTGGGGGCCCTGAGCAGTTCTTC TRBJ2-1 TRBV24-1 - -
CASSPTRGQETQYF TGTGCCAGCTCCCCGACTAGGGGCCAAGAGACCCAGTACTTC TRBJ2-5 TRBV18 - -
CASSLSPSTEPLHF TGTGCCAGCAGTTTATCTCCTTCTACAGAGCCTCTCCACTTT TRBJ1-6 TRBV27 - -
CATSEDRQGAFRRTGELFF TGTGCCACCAGTGAGGACCGACAGGGGGCGTTTAGGAGGACCGGGGAGCTGTTTTTT TRBJ2-2 TRBV24-1 once TRBD1
CASSRGSRVF TGTGCCAGCAGTCGTGGTAGTCGGGTCTTC TRBJ2-7 TRBV28 once -
CASSQVGLAGETQYF TGTGCCAGCAGCCAGGTCGGACTAGCGGGAGAGACCCAGTACTTC TRBJ2-5 TRBV7-9 - TRBD2
CASRDIQETQYF TGTGCCAGCAGGGACATCCAAGAGACCCAGTACTTC TRBJ2-5 TRBV12-3/TRBV12-4 few -
CASSQQQGSVYTEAFF TGTGCCAGCAGCCAACAACAGGGGAGTGTGTACACTGAAGCTTTCTTT TRBJ1-1 TRBV5-4 - TRBD1
CASSSGGGQGLEQYF TGTGCCAGTAGTTCCGGGGGGGGACAGGGTCTCGAGCAGTACTTC TRBJ2-7 TRBV19 - -
CASRPSGTSGPRGGEQFF TGTGCCAGCAGACCTTCCGGGACTAGCGGGCCCAGGGGGGGTGAGCAGTTCTTC TRBJ2-1 TRBV14 - TRBD2
CASRSTGVSQETQYF TGTGCCAGCAGATCCACAGGGGTGAGCCAAGAGACCCAGTACTTC TRBJ2-5 TRBV7-2 - TRBD1
CASSGGQINSPLHF TGTGCCAGCAGTGGGGGACAGATTAATTCACCCCTCCACTTT TRBJ1-6 TRBV7-3 - TRBD1
CASSPGTGTSGSYEQYF TGTGCCAGCAGCCCGGGGACGGGGACTAGCGGTTCCTACGAGCAGTACTTC TRBJ2-7 TRBV7-2 - TRBD2
CASSPPGQNQPQHF TGTGCCAGCAGCCCGCCGGGACAGAATCAGCCCCAGCATTTT TRBJ1-5 TRBV7-2 once TRBD1
CASSFTGGGNTEAFF TGTGCCAGCAGTTTTACAGGGGGCGGGAACACTGAAGCTTTCTTT TRBJ1-1 TRBV7-2 - TRBD1
CASSIAATVYGYTF TGTGCCAGTAGTATAGCCGCGACAGTCTATGGCTACACCTTC TRBJ1-2 TRBV19 - -
CASSVQVPEAFF TGTGCCAGCAGTGTACAGGTCCCTGAAGCTTTCTTT TRBJ1-1 TRBV28 - -
CASSPGQGNYGYTF TGTGCCAGCTCGCCCGGGCAGGGGAACTATGGCTACACCTTC TRBJ1-2 TRBV18 - -
CASRQGLGSNQPQHF TGTGCCAGTAGACAGGGGCTGGGGAGCAATCAGCCCCAGCATTTT TRBJ1-5 TRBV19 - TRBD1
CAWRGQRNSPLHF TGTGCCTGGAGGGGACAACGTAATTCACCCCTCCACTTT TRBJ1-6 TRBV30 few -
CASSHGPGQGFTDTQYF TGTGCCAGCAGCCATGGACCGGGACAGGGATTCACAGATACGCAGTATTTT TRBJ2-3 TRBV3-1/TRBV3-2 - TRBD1
CASSVAGANTGELFF TGCGCCAGCAGTGTAGCGGGGGCGAACACCGGGGAGCTGTTTTTT TRBJ2-2 TRBV10-2 few TRBD2
CASKSGGLSYEQYF TGTGCCAGCAAAAGCGGGGGTCTCTCCTACGAGCAGTACTTC TRBJ2-7 TRBV11-2 once TRBD2
CASSYRGGRDSGNTIYF TGTGCCAGCAGCTATAGGGGGGGCCGCGACTCTGGAAACACCATATATTTT TRBJ1-3 TRBV7-2 - -